The rows below give T cell receptor beta chains drawn from one sample of a study of T-cell memory formation after mild COVID-19. MiXCR was run by TCRdb on the 5' RACE reads, yielding one entry per CDR3 protein. The table shows roughly 200,000 distinct CDR3 sequences, with around 9.1% occurring only once. The source material was PBMCs or a T cell subset sorted from them (not recorded which). The receptor set was obtained from a man between 18 and 35 years old who had mild COVID-19 (a few samples of this study predate the infection). Cell type and time point are not known. CDR3s include the opening cysteine and the closing phenylalanine or tryptophan. A D gene is named only where the DNA matches it firmly. Some rows have no size entry. The others give once, few or many, or a class for an expanded clone.

clone size	V gene	J gene	D gene	CDR3 protein	CDR3 DNA
.	TRBV2	TRBJ1-1	.	CASMIGGNTEAFF	TGTGCCAGTATGATTGGCGGGAACACTGAAGCTTTCTTT
few	TRBV7-9	TRBJ2-1	.	CASSPVGGPSYNEQFF	TGTGCCAGCAGCCCCGTCGGGGGACCATCCTACAATGAGCAGTTCTTC
.	TRBV24-1	TRBJ2-5	TRBD1	CATSDVRDRGIETQYF	TGTGCCACCAGTGATGTCCGGGACAGGGGGATAGAGACCCAGTACTTC
.	TRBV12-3/TRBV12-4	TRBJ1-6	TRBD1	CASSLTGLSPLHF	TGTGCCAGCAGTTTGACAGGGCTCTCACCCCTCCACTTT
few	TRBV7-2	TRBJ2-7	.	CASSYSVGWEQYF	TGTGCCAGCAGCTATAGCGTCGGGTGGGAGCAGTACTTC
few	TRBV29-1	TRBJ2-5	.	CSVERGRLETQYF	TGCAGCGTTGAACGGGGTCGGCTGGAGACCCAGTACTTC
many	TRBV5-1	TRBJ1-4	TRBD1	CASSSSGTGGEKLFF	TGCGCCAGCAGCTCTTCCGGGACAGGGGGCGAAAAACTGTTTTTT
.	TRBV18	TRBJ1-5	.	CASSLARGGDQPQHF	TGTGCCAGCTCACTCGCCCGGGGGGGCGATCAGCCCCAGCATTTT
few	TRBV7-2	TRBJ2-3	TRBD2	CASTRKRGVSTDTQYF	TGTGCCAGCACCCGGAAGCGGGGCGTCAGCACAGATACGCAGTATTTT
few	TRBV4-1	TRBJ2-5	.	CASSQVAQGGETQYF	TGCGCCAGCAGCCAAGTGGCACAGGGCGGAGAGACCCAGTACTTC
few	TRBV6-5	TRBJ2-3	.	CASSSRTGTDTQYF	TGTGCCAGCAGTTCACGAACTGGGACAGATACGCAGTATTTT
few	TRBV12-3/TRBV12-4	TRBJ2-3	.	CASRDQTEFKHTQYF	TGTGCCAGCAGAGACCAGACGGAATTTAAACATACGCAGTATTTT